A selection of T cell receptor beta chains follows, all from one sample in a study of persistence of HIV-infected CD4 T cells. This table comes from immunoSEQ multiplex PCR, and its TCRdb copy is limited to in-frame clones, with some not included. Found here are 25,000 to 35,000 clones, roughly four fifths of them singletons; the top ten hold 4% to 5%. Which antigens these TCRs recognize remains unknown. This material consisted of CD4+ T cells sorted from PBMCs after roughly 18-hour stimulation, taken from a patient who received antiretroviral therapy. The receptors shown here come from an adult man with HIV who was CMV-seropositive. The CDR3 runs from the conserved cysteine through the conserved F or W. The D gene is left open where the match is weak. Some rows mark clone size as missing; the rest say once, few, many or name a class of expanded clone.

V | D | size | CDR3
TRBV5-4 | - | - | CASSFGAPQETQYF
TRBV6-6 | - | - | CASSYDRTGSQPQHF
TRBV28 | - | few | CASSFLEGRGNIQYF
TRBV3-1/TRBV3-2 | - | - | CASSQEASYNEQFF
TRBV7-2 | TRBD2 | - | CASSPSGGIYEQYF
TRBV9 | TRBD1 | - | CASSAGTGTSDEQFF
TRBV7-3 | TRBD2 | once | CASSRLAGTQSYNEQFF
TRBV29-1 | - | few | CSVDGRDTQYF
TRBV5-1 | - | - | CASSSMALWEDEQYF
TRBV14 | - | once | CASSQVAGASGNTIYF
TRBV5-1 | - | - | CASSLETTNTQYF
TRBV18 | - | - | CASSEHLIDATNEKLFF
TRBV10-3 | TRBD1 | - | CATATGGASGNTIYF
TRBV2 | - | - | CASSEDRNTEAFF
TRBV9 | - | - | CASSVDEGRRPGELFF
TRBV18 | TRBD1 | few | CASSLQGAEDTQYF
TRBV7-9 | - | - | CAILQGSSQTGELFF
TRBV6-5 | TRBD1 | - | CASSRDRISNQPQHF
TRBV15 | - | - | CTHREVSGVNEKLFF
TRBV7-9 | TRBD1 | few | CASSTTGGSEAFF
TRBV3-1/TRBV3-2 | - | - | CASSRDRGANEKLFF
TRBV24-1 | TRBD1 | once | CATRGQGTDTQYF
TRBV5-1 | - | few | CASSLEDLSSGNTIYF
TRBV18 | - | - | CASSPQGTRGTNEKLFF
TRBV7-3 | TRBD2 | - | CASSSTSDHEQFF
TRBV7-8 | TRBD1 | - | CASSLMGQVWYEQYF
TRBV5-1 | TRBD1 | - | CASSLEQGDYSPLHF
TRBV10-2 | - | - | CASSDWTDYNSPLHF
TRBV9 | - | - | CASSPTGGVIPREQYF
TRBV18 | - | - | CASSSVGLDTEAFF
TRBV6-5 | TRBD1 | - | CASTRSTGGSYEQYF
TRBV5-1 | TRBD1 | - | CASSLVGGQGGTDTQYF
TRBV28 | - | - | CASSKTGQDEKLFF
TRBV11-2 | TRBD2 | - | CASSLVGRLAGGSTDTQYF
TRBV21-1 | - | - | CASSKQGTPDTEAFF
TRBV2 | TRBD1 | - | CARAQGPNTEAFF
TRBV5-8 | TRBD1 | - | CASSRTGGNSYEQYF
TRBV7-9 | TRBD1 | once | CASSLALTGGYEQFF
TRBV7-2 | TRBD2 | once | CASSSAPRGGGSPYNEQFF
TRBV7-2 | - | once | CASSLGVGAGQPQHF
TRBV29-1 | - | once | CSVVYGMGNTEAFF
TRBV2 | TRBD1 | - | CASRTGRDSPLHF
TRBV15 | - | - | CATSRDRRSYNEQFF
TRBV29-1 | - | - | CSVAGANSYEQYF
TRBV4-2 | TRBD1 | - | CASSQSGQYQSYEQYF
TRBV29-1 | TRBD2 | - | CSVGRGGHEQYF
TRBV30 | TRBD1 | - | CAWMRTGGNEQFF
TRBV27 | - | few | CASTRAFGLPYEQYF
TRBV5-1 | TRBD1 | - | CASSRTTGGEKLFF
TRBV18 | TRBD1 | - | CASSPPGTGPNQPQHF
TRBV7-2 | - | - | CASSLVVGYEQYF
TRBV3-1/TRBV3-2 | - | - | CASSYGGRGLKAFF
TRBV7-9 | - | - | CASSFSETQYF
TRBV12-3/TRBV12-4 | - | - | CASRPSENTIYF
TRBV9 | TRBD2 | - | CASSQPGLAGGASTDTQYF